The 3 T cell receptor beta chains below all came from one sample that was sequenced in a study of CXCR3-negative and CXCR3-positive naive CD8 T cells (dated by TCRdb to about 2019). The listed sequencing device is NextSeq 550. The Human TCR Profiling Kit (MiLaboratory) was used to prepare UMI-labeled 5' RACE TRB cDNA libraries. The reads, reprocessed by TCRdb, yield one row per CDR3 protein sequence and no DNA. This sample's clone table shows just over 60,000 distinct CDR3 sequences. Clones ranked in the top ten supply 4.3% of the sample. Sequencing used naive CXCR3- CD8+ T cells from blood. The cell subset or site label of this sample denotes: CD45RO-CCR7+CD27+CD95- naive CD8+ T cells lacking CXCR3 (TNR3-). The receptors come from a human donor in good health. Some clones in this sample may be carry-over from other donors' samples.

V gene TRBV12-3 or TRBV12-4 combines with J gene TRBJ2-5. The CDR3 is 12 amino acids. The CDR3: CASSFRLETQYF.

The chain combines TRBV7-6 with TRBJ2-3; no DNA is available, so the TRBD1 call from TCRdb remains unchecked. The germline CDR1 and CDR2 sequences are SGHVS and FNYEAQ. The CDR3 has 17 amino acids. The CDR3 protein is CASSSLRDAVSTDTQYF.

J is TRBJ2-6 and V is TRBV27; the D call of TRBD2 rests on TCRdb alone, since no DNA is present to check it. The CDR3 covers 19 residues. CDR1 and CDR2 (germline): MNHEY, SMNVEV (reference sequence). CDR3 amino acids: CASSLAPDADYSGANVLTF. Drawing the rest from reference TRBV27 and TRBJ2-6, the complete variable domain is EAQVTQNPRYLITVTGKKLTVTCSQNMNHEYMSWYRQDPGLGLRQIYYSMNVEVTDKGDVPEGYKVSRKEKRNFPLILESPSPNQTSLYFCASSLAPDADYSGANVLTFGAGSRLTVL.